This T cell receptor beta chain was captured in a study of beta chain features in type 1 diabetes. CDR3 length equals 15 residues. The junction had 4 bases not matched to a gene; V was cut back by 2 bases and J by 4 bases. CDR1 is MGHDK and CDR2 is SYGVNS in the germline V gene. The whole isolated RNA underwent reverse transcription, so sequencing captured expressed TCRB transcripts. Sequencing was performed with immunoSEQ multiplex PCR; in TCRdb, only in-frame clones are kept and a portion is missing. This table holds about 180,000 clones, around an eighth found once. The clonotype was recovered from a young woman in good health. What was sequenced was central memory CD4+ T cells from blood. The V gene is TRBV25-1, the J gene TRBJ2-3, with 9 bases aligning to TRBD2. The CDR3 bases are TGTGCCAGCAGTGAAGGAGTAGCGGGAGCAGATACGCAGTATTTT. It is translated as CASSEGVAGADTQYF.